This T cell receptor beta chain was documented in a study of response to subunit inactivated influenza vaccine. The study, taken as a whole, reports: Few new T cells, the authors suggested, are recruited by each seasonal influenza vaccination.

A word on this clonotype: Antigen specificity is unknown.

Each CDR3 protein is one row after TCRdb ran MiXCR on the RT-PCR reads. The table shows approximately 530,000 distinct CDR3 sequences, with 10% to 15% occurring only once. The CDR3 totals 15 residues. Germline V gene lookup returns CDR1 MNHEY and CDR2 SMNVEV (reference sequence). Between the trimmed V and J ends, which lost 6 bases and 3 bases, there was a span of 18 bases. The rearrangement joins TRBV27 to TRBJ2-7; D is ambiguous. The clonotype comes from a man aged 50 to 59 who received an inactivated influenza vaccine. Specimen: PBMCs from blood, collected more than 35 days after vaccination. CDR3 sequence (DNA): TGTGCCAGCAGACCCCTGGATCTACTTTTCTACGAGCAGTACTTC. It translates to CASRPLDLLFYEQYF.